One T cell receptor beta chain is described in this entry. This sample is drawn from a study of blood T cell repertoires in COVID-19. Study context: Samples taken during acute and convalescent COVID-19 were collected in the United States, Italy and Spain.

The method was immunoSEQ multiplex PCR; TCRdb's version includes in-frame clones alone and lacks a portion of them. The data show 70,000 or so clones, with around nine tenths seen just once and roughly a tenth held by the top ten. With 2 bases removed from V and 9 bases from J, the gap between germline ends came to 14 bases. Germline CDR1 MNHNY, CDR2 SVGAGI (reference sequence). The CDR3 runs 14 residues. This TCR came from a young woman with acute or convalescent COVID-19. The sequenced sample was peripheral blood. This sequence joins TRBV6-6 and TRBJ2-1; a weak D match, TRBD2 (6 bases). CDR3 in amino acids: CASSYPSVEGEQFF. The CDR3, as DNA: TGTGCCAGCAGTTACCCGTCCGTGGAGGGTGAGCAGTTCTTC.